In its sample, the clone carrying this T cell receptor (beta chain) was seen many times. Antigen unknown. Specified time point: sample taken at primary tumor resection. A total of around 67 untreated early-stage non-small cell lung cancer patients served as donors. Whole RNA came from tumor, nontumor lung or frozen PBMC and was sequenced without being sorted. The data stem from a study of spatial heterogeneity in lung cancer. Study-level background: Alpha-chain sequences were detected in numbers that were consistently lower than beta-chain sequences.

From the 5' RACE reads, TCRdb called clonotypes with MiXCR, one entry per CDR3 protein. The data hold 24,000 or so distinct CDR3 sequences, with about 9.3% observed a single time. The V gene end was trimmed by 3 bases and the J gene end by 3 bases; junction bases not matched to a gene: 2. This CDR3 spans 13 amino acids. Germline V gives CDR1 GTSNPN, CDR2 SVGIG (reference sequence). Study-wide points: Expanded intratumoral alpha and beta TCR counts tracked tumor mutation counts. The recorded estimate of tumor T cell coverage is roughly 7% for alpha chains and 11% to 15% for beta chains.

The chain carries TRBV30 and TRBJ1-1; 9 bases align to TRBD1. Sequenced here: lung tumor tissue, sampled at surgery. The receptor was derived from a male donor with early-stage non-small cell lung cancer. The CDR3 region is CAWRRQGDTEAFF. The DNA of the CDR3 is TGTGCCTGGAGGCGACAGGGGGACACTGAAGCTTTCTTT.